These 32 T cell receptor beta chains were all obtained from the same sample, sequenced in a study of blood T cell repertoires in COVID-19 (dated by TCRdb to between 2020 and 2021). Library creation used the immunoSEQ multiplex PCR assay. Entries here come from immuneACCESS through TCRdb and include only in-frame sequences with V and J called. Some clones fail to appear in such tables; in the studies checked, an unresolved V gene covers under half of the shortfall, and the cause of the remainder is unknown. For this sample the table gives about 150,000 clones, of which around 80% were detected only once. The ten largest clones add up to approximately 15% of the sample. The source material was peripheral blood. The receptor set was obtained from a man over 45 with acute or convalescent COVID-19.

V is TRBV20-1 and J is TRBJ1-3; D is unclear. Germline V lookup: CDR1 DFQATT, CDR2 SNEGSKA (reference sequence). This CDR3 is built from 11 residues. Trimming removed 5 bases from V and 0 bases from J, with 2 bases in between. The CDR3 reads CSAYSGNTIYF. The DNA for the CDR3 is TGCAGTGCTTACTCTGGAAACACCATATATTTT.

The V call is TRBV10-2, the J call TRBJ1-2, with 9 bases lining up with TRBD1. The CDR3 runs to 17 residues. With V trimmed by 6 bases and J by 6 bases, 17 bases remained unmatched. Germline V gene lookup returns CDR1 WSHSY and CDR2 SAAADI. The CDR3: CASSTNPEGTGIDGYTF. DNA of the CDR3: TGCGCCAGCAGCACAAACCCCGAGGGGACAGGGATTGATGGCTACACCTTC.

The gene calls are TRBV5-1 and TRBJ1-2; tentatively, D is TRBD1 (6 bases). Trimming left V 0 bases short and J 8 bases short, with 17 bases between. Germline CDR1 reads SGHRS; CDR2 reads YFSETQ. CDR3 length equals 15 residues. The CDR3 loop reads CASSLDGGGIGGYTF. CDR3 nucleotide sequence: TGCGCCAGCAGCTTGGATGGTGGGGGCATCGGGGGCTACACCTTC.

The V and J genes are TRBV29-1 and TRBJ2-7; possibly TRBD1 for D (6 bases). Germline V gives CDR1 SQVTM, CDR2 ANQGSEA. The V end was cut by 6 bases, the J end by 6 bases, with 24 bases between. This CDR3 spans 15 amino acids. CDR3 region: CSVPSPRGALGEQYF. In nucleotides, the CDR3 is TGCAGCGTCCCAAGCCCCAGGGGCGCCCTGGGCGAGCAGTACTTC.

The rearrangement links TRBV5-1 to TRBJ1-1; D unclear. Germline CDR1 reads SGHRS; CDR2 reads YFSETQ. This CDR3 has 14 residues. Deletions cut 3 bases from V and 3 bases from J, with 12 bases between. The CDR3 loop reads CASSSTTRDTEAFF. The CDR3, as DNA: TGCGCCAGCAGCTCGACTACACGGGACACTGAAGCTTTCTTT.

This clone was seen more than once but under ten times. This chain connects TRBV11-1 to TRBJ1-1, with 10 bases fitting TRBD1. CDR1 SGHAT and CDR2 FQDESV come from the germline V gene (reference sequence). The CDR3 runs to 15 residues. V lost 1 base and J lost 4; bases outside the gene matches: 3. CDR3 amino acids: CASSLVGTGATEAFF. DNA of the CDR3: TGTGCCAGCAGCTTAGTCGGGACAGGGGCCACTGAAGCTTTCTTT. Using reference TRBV11-1 and TRBJ1-1 for the parts outside the CDR3, the full variable domain is EAEVAQSPRYKITEKSQAVAFWCDPISGHATLYWYRQILGQGPELLVQFQDESVVDDSQLPKDRFSAERLKGVDSTLKIQPAELGDSAMYLCASSLVGTGATEAFFGQGTRLTVV.

This clone was observed a single time. The V gene is TRBV3-1 (or the pseudogene TRBV3-2), the J gene TRBJ2-5, with 8 bases lining up with TRBD2. V was pared by 4 bases and J by 5 bases, with 9 bases of the junction left unmatched. Germline V CDR1 and CDR2: LGHDT, YNNKEL (reference sequence). The CDR3 is made up of 15 amino acids. CDR3 sequence reads: CASSPGRGGLETQYF. CDR3 nucleotide sequence: TGTGCCAGCAGCCCCGGGAGGGGGGGGCTGGAGACCCAGTACTTC.

This clone showed up just a few times. This rearrangement joins TRBV12-3 or TRBV12-4 to TRBJ1-3; D is possibly TRBD1 (6 bases). The CDR3 extends over 13 amino acids. Trimming cost V 4 bases and J 4 bases, with 8 bases left between them. DNA for the CDR3: TGTGCCAGCAGTTCCAGGGGAGGAAACACCATATATTTT. It is translated as CASSSRGGNTIYF.

This chain links TRBV5-4 with TRBJ2-1; 8 nucleotides line up with TRBD1. The CDR3 extends over 16 amino acids. Germline trimming cut 3 bases from V and 2 bases from J; bases unmatched to any gene: 7. Germline CDR1 and CDR2: SGHNT and YYREEE (reference sequence). CDR3 nucleotides: TGTGCCAGCAGCTCCGGGACAGGTACACCCTACAATGAGCAGTTCTTC. This gives the protein CASSSGTGTPYNEQFF.

The chain is built from TRBV18 and TRBJ1-5; no reliable D call. Trimming removed 2 bases from V and 4 bases from J, with 6 bases in between. The V gene's germline CDR1 is KGHSH and CDR2 LQKENI. The CDR3 contains 13 residues. CDR3 region: CASSPEGNQPQHF. The CDR3 nucleotides are TGTGCCAGCTCACCAGAGGGAAATCAGCCCCAGCATTTT. The full variable domain, its missing parts supplied by reference TRBV18 and TRBJ1-5, is NAGVMQNPRHLVRRRGQEARLRCSPMKGHSHVYWYRQLPEEGLKFMVYLQKENIIDESGMPKERFSAEFPKEGPSILRIQQVVRGDSAAYFCASSPEGNQPQHFGDGTRLSIL.

The rearrangement links TRBV6-6 to TRBJ1-2, with D unresolved. Germline V gene lookup returns CDR1 MNHNY and CDR2 SVGAGI (reference sequence). CDR3 length: 15 amino acids. The germline V and J ends were trimmed by 2 bases and 5 bases, with 15 bases remaining between them. CDR3 DNA: TGTGCCAGCAGTTACGGTGGCGGGATATCGTATGGCTACACCTTC. Its protein is CASSYGGGISYGYTF.

The V call is TRBV27, the J call TRBJ2-3; 8 bases agree with TRBD2. This CDR3 has 18 residues. Per the germline V gene, CDR1 is MNHEY and CDR2 is SMNVEV (reference sequence). The junction had 14 bases not matched to a gene; V was cut back by 6 bases and J by 0 bases. Written as DNA, the CDR3 is TGTGCCAGCAGCCCACGGTCCTTAGCGGGGAAGAGCACAGATACGCAGTATTTT. It yields the protein CASSPRSLAGKSTDTQYF.

The chain joins TRBV6-5 to TRBJ2-7; D is perhaps TRBD1 (5 bases). This CDR3 contains 13 residues. V was shortened by 5 bases and J by 4 bases, with 12 bases between the two germline ends. Germline CDR1 MNHEY, CDR2 SVGAGI. The DNA for the CDR3 is TGTGCCAGCAGTAGAGACAGAGTATACGAGCAGTACGTC. Residues: CASSRDRVYEQYV.

This rearrangement joins TRBV5-6 to TRBJ1-6; no reliable D call. CDR1 is SGHDT and CDR2 is YYEEEE in the germline V gene. V gave up 4 bases and J gave up 7 bases, with 12 bases separating them. This CDR3 contains 14 residues. The CDR3 reads CASSTGLTNSPLHF. DNA of the CDR3: TGTGCCAGCAGCACTGGACTGACAAATTCACCCCTCCACTTT.

The table lists this clone with a count of one. The V gene is TRBV5-5, the J gene TRBJ2-7, with 15 bases lining up with TRBD2. Per germline, CDR1 SGHKS and CDR2 YYEKEE (reference sequence). Trimming took 0 bases from V and 9 from J; bases not matched to a gene: 13. The CDR3 runs 18 residues. The CDR3 reads CASSLVVASGLAGGRQYV. The CDR3 DNA is TGTGCCAGCAGCTTGGTGGTCGCCTCGGGACTAGCGGGGGGTCGGCAGTACGTC.

The chain is built from TRBV10-2 and TRBJ1-4, with TRBD1 matching over 7 bases. The CDR3 has 13 amino acids. Germline CDR1 is WSHSY and CDR2 is SAAADI. J gave up 3 bases and V 6 bases, and 1 base lay outside the gene matches. CDR3 amino acids: CASRDRANEKLFF. The CDR3 coding sequence is TGCGCCAGCAGAGACAGGGCTAATGAAAAACTGTTTTTT.

The chain combines TRBV21-1 with TRBJ1-5; no check of the table's D call, TRBD1, against the DNA was made. TRBV21-1 counts as a pseudogene. This CDR3 contains 14 residues. CDR3 sequence reads: CASSAQVRNQPQHF. Written as DNA, the CDR3 is TGTGCCAGCAGCGCACAGGTAAGAAATCAGCCCCAGCATTTT.

This clone was seen once. This rearrangement joins TRBV29-1 to TRBJ1-2, with D maybe TRBD1 (6 bases). CDR1 and CDR2 (germline): SQVTM, ANQGSEA. Trimming removed 4 bases at V and 5 bases at J, with 17 bases between. The CDR3 sequence is 14 residues long. DNA of the CDR3: TGCAGCGTTGTCATCTCAGGGGACCCTTATGGCTACACCTTC. Translation: CSVVISGDPYGYTF.

This chain links TRBV2 with TRBJ2-1, with TRBD1 identical over 7 bases. Germline loops: CDR1 SNHLY, CDR2 FYNNEI. The CDR3 extends over 15 amino acids. With 4 bases clipped from V and 5 bases from J, the junction kept 8 bases outside the gene matches. The CDR3 sequence: CASSGGDRADNEQFF. CDR3 nucleotides: TGTGCCAGCAGTGGAGGAGACAGGGCAGACAATGAGCAGTTCTTC.

The chain has TRBV19 and TRBJ1-2; 7 bases map to TRBD1. There are 15 residues in the CDR3. After removal of 3 bases from V and 7 bases from J, the junction contained 11 bases not matched to a gene. Germline CDR1 and CDR2: LNHDA and SQIVND (reference sequence). CDR3 amino acids: CASSISETGIGGYTF. CDR3 in DNA: TGTGCCAGTAGTATCTCCGAGACAGGGATTGGTGGCTACACCTTC.

This clone was seen just once. The chain couples TRBV6-5 to TRBJ2-2, with 7 bases that match TRBD1. CDR1 is MNHEY, CDR2 SVGAGI, per germline. This CDR3 spans 15 amino acids. The junction had 6 bases not matched to a gene; V was cut back by 4 bases and J by 4 bases. CDR3 coding DNA: TGTGCCAGCAGTTCGCCGGGACAGCGCACCGGGGAGCTGTTTTTT. Translating gives CASSSPGQRTGELFF.

This clone has a handful of counts. The V gene is TRBV11-3, the J gene TRBJ2-1; 7 positions match TRBD2. CDR1 is SGHNT and CDR2 is YENEEA in the germline V gene. The length of the CDR3 is 16 residues. Unmatched junction bases numbered 6, after V lost 2 bases and J lost 2 bases. Here the CDR3 DNA reads TGTGCCAGCAGCTTAAATTTTGGGGGGGCCTACAATGAGCAGTTCTTC. Translated, it gives CASSLNFGGAYNEQFF.

V usage is TRBV19 and J usage is TRBJ1-6, with 10 nucleotides matching TRBD1. Trimming at V came to 6 bases and at J to 7 bases, leaving 12 bases not matched to a gene. CDR3 length equals 17 residues. The germline CDR1 and CDR2 sequences are LNHDA and SQIVND (reference sequence). The CDR3: CASSESPTGGRNSPLHF. In nucleotides, the CDR3 is TGTGCCAGTAGCGAATCCCCGACAGGGGGCAGGAATTCACCCCTCCACTTT.

The CDR3 nucleotides read TGTGCCAGCTCACCAGGGCTAGCGAGCAATGAGCAGTTCTTC. Translation: CASSPGLASNEQFF. The chain combines TRBV18 with TRBJ2-1, with D perhaps TRBD2 (6 bases). This CDR3 contains 14 residues. Germline values: CDR1 KGHSH, CDR2 LQKENI. Trimming took off 2 bases at V and 6 bases at J, with 11 bases between the two ends.

The chain is built from TRBV9 and TRBJ1-4; no clear D gene. The CDR3 contains 14 residues. Trimming removed 0 bases at V and 8 bases at J, with 11 bases between. Germline CDR1 and CDR2: SGDLS and YYNGEE. This CDR3 reads CASSVGGEMEKLFF. The DNA of the CDR3 is TGTGCCAGCAGCGTAGGCGGGGAAATGGAAAAACTGTTTTTT. Supplemented by reference TRBV9 and TRBJ1-4, the full variable domain reads DSGVTQTPKHLITATGQRVTLRCSPRSGDLSVYWYQQSLDQGLQFLIQYYNGEERAKGNILERFSAQQFPDLHSELNLSSLELGDSALYFCASSVGGEMEKLFFGSGTQLSVL.

Only a few counts were recorded for this clone. The V gene is TRBV19, the J gene TRBJ2-1, with 11 nucleotides matching TRBD2. This CDR3 is built from 14 residues. Losses at the gene ends were 6 bases for V and 8 bases for J; bases not matched to a gene: 6. The germline V gene has CDR1 LNHDA and CDR2 SQIVND (reference sequence). The CDR3 region is CASRVAGGRDEQFF. The CDR3 nucleotides read TGTGCCAGTAGAGTAGCGGGGGGGAGGGATGAGCAGTTCTTC.

The chain carries TRBV2 and TRBJ2-2; no firm D call. Trimming left V 8 bases short and J 1 base short, with 14 bases between. The length of the CDR3 is 15 residues. Looked up from germline, CDR1 is SNHLY and CDR2 is FYNNEI. CDR3 in DNA: TGTGCCAGCTCTGAAACCAGACTGAACACCGGGGAGCTGTTTTTT. Its translation is CASSETRLNTGELFF.

The chain is built from TRBV10-2 and TRBJ2-2, with 9 bases aligning to TRBD2. CDR1 and CDR2 (germline): WSHSY, SAAADI. The ends lost 0 bases at V and 6 bases at J; junction bases unmatched: 8. The CDR3 loop spans 17 amino acids. In nucleotides, the CDR3 is TGCGCCAGCAGTGAGTCCGCTTTCGCGGGGGGGCCCGGGGAGCTGTTTTTT. Its translation: CASSESAFAGGPGELFF.

The chain employs TRBV4-1 and TRBJ1-3; a possible D gene is TRBD1 (5 bases). From germline, CDR1 is MGHRA and CDR2 YSYEKL. With 4 bases removed from V and 2 bases from J, the gap between germline ends came to 12 bases. The CDR3 contains 15 residues. The CDR3 is CASSPMGPAGNTIYF. Here the CDR3 DNA reads TGCGCCAGCAGCCCCATGGGGCCCGCTGGAAACACCATATATTTT.

The chain couples TRBV11-2 to TRBJ2-2, with 7 bases matching TRBD2. CDR1 SGHAT and CDR2 FQNNGV come from the germline V gene. The CDR3 is made up of 15 amino acids. The ends lost 6 bases at V and 9 bases at J; junction bases unmatched: 13. Written as DNA, the CDR3 is TGTGCCAGCAGTCGGAGCGGGGCCGGAGCAAGGGAGCTGTTTTTT. This sequence encodes CASSRSGAGARELFF.

The chain recombines TRBV15 with TRBJ1-5; D may be TRBD1 (6 bases). The CDR3 spans 13 residues. The germline gives CDR1 LNHNV, CDR2 YYDKDF (reference sequence). Trimming removed 6 bases at V and 7 bases at J, with 13 bases between. Here the CDR3 reads CATSQGLLQPQHF. CDR3 bases: TGTGCCACCAGTCAGGGGTTATTACAGCCCCAGCATTTT.

The chain couples TRBV6-6 to TRBJ1-3; possibly TRBD1 for D (5 bases). Germline CDR1 is MNHNY and CDR2 is SVGAGI (reference sequence). This CDR3 comprises 16 residues. The V end lost 6 bases, the J end lost 0 bases, and 15 bases lay between the germline ends. CDR3 sequence: CASRETVSFSGNTIYF. In DNA form, the CDR3 reads TGTGCCAGCAGGGAGACAGTTTCTTTCTCTGGAAACACCATATATTTT.